This T cell receptor beta chain was recorded in a study of shared clonotypes between healthy human individuals. As defined, naive CD8 cells were CD45RO-negative and positively selected for CCR7, with terminally differentiated effector memory CD45RA+ cells excluded. Losses at the gene ends were 11 bases for V and 0 bases for J; bases not matched to a gene: 6. Germline CDR1 is SNHLY and CDR2 is FYNNEI. This CDR3 has 13 residues. As to this clone: The antigen remains undetermined.

Overall study findings and caveats: Clonotype sharing across several donors was observed for around 4.5% of naive CD4 clonotypes.

The table came from immunoSEQ multiplex PCR; TCRdb's copy has only in-frame clones and leaves some out. The sample holds about 2.1 million clones, approximately 92% seen once. The chain links TRBV2 to TRBJ2-7, with 8 bases matching TRBD1. This receptor was identified in a young man in good health. Some clones in this sample may be carry-over from other donors' samples. Sequencing was performed on naive CD8+ T cells from PBMCs. The CDR3 reads CAPRDRSSYEQYF. CDR3 nucleotides: TGTGCCCCCCGGGACAGGTCCTCCTACGAGCAGTACTTC.